This T cell receptor beta chain was sequenced in a study of shared clonotypes between healthy human individuals. Study-wide context: Donors were a couple of women and three men aged 18 to 49.

Naive-designated CD8 cells lacked CD45RO, were positively enriched for CCR7, and omitted terminally differentiated effector memory CD45RA+ cells. The CDR3 is made up of 18 amino acids. J lost 0 bases, V lost 2 bases, and 7 bases had no gene match. CDR1 and CDR2 from the germline V gene are SGHTA and FQGTGA. Genomic DNA from each subset was divided evenly over several immunoSEQ plates. Replicate PCRs for sorted subsets used 200 ng DNA; this equaled 30,000 to 35,000 T cell genomes. Assay: immunoSEQ multiplex PCR; the TCRdb copy retains only in-frame clones and omits some. This sample has about 1.9 million clones; 93% occur once, and the top ten carry roughly 1.7%.

This chain connects TRBV7-3 to TRBJ2-3; 11 positions agree with TRBD2. This receptor was identified in a man between 18 and 29 years old in good health. Some clones in this sample may be carry-over from other donors' samples. Input material: naive CD8+ T cells from PBMCs. Here the CDR3 DNA reads TGTGCCAGCAGCTTAGCTCTGGGACTAGCGGACAGCACAGATACGCAGTATTTT. Translation gives CASSLALGLADSTDTQYF. Supplemented by reference TRBV7-3 and TRBJ2-3, the full variable domain reads GAGVSQTPSNKVTEKGKYVELRCDPISGHTALYWYRQSLGQGPEFLIYFQGTGAADDSGLPNDRFFAVRPEGSVSTLKIQRTERGDSAVYLCASSLALGLADSTDTQYFGPGTRLTVL.